The 2 T cell receptor beta chains given below trace back to one sample, sequenced in a study of blood T cell repertoires in COVID-19. Profiling relied on immunoSEQ multiplex PCR, and the TCRdb table lists in-frame clones only, not all of them. This repertoire shows 110,000 to 150,000 clones, about 80% found once; its top ten account for almost 6.5%. The specimen sequenced was peripheral blood. Every receptor here comes from a human donor in a cohort sampled during active COVID-19.

V and J are TRBV5-1 and TRBJ2-2; 7 bases line up with TRBD2. The germline gives CDR1 SGHRS, CDR2 YFSETQ. J lost 3 bases, V lost 4 bases, and 21 bases had no gene match. The CDR3 length is 20 residues. The CDR3 loop is CASSMEVPGQPRGDTGELFF. CDR3 sequence (DNA): TGCGCCAGCAGCATGGAGGTGCCAGGACAACCTCGGGGGGACACCGGGGAGCTGTTTTTT.

V and J are TRBV4-3 and TRBJ1-2; D is perhaps TRBD1 (5 bases). Per the germline V gene, CDR1 is LGHNA and CDR2 is YSLEER. There are 15 residues in the CDR3. V gave up 4 bases and J gave up 4 bases, with 16 bases separating them. CDR3 DNA sequence: TGCGCCAGCAGCCCTTCCCGACAGCTTCCCTATGGCTACACCTTC. This codes for CASSPSRQLPYGYTF.